The 18 T cell receptor beta chains reported below all come from one sample, sequenced in a study of a mutant IDH1 vaccine in newly diagnosed glioma. Noted time point: week 47, end of study. The study gave 300 ug of mutant IDH1 20-mer peptide per vaccine dose, with topical imiquimod. Their recognized antigens are unknown. TCRdb's copy holds only in-frame clones and misses some; the assay was immunoSEQ multiplex PCR. The sample lists approximately 58,000 clones; over 80% were seen once. Sequencing was performed on PBMCs, taken from a glioma patient whose treatment included an IDH1 peptide vaccine. These receptors were obtained from a man aged 25 to 40 with glioma.

CDR3 residues: CASSRGQGNQPQHF. In DNA form, the CDR3 reads TGTGCCAGCAGTAGGGGACAGGGAAATCAGCCCCAGCATTTT. The chain employs TRBV2 and TRBJ1-5; 9 bases are a match to TRBD1. CDR3 length: 14 amino acids. The trim removed 5 bases at V and 4 bases at J, leaving 3 bases unmatched. Germline CDR1 is SNHLY and CDR2 is FYNNEI. Full variable domain (missing parts from reference TRBV2 and TRBJ1-5): EPEVTQTPSHQVTQMGQEVILRCVPISNHLYFYWYRQILGQKVEFLVSFYNNEISEKSEIFDDQFSVERPDGSNFTLKIRSTKLEDSAMYFCASSRGQGNQPQHFGDGTRLSIL.

This clone was seen a handful of times. The rearrangement joins TRBV20-1 to TRBJ1-1, with D uncertain. The CDR3 consists of 10 residues. Germline CDR1 reads DFQATT; CDR2 reads SNEGSKA (reference sequence). The CDR3 spells CIADGTEAFF. Here the CDR3 DNA reads TGCATCGCGGACGGGACTGAAGCTTTCTTT.

The chain carries TRBV5-6 and TRBJ1-2; D is undetermined. The germline CDR1 and CDR2 sequences are SGHDT and YYEEEE. The CDR3 contains 13 residues. The V end was cut by 4 bases, the J end by 8 bases, with 15 bases between. The CDR3: CASSPPASAGYTF. In nucleotides, the CDR3 is TGTGCCAGCAGCCCCCCGGCCTCGGCGGGCTACACCTTC.

The chain has TRBV18 and TRBJ2-7; 10 bases are a match to TRBD1. Germline-derived CDR1 and CDR2 are KGHSH and LQKENI. This CDR3 has 14 residues. Trimming cost V 5 bases and J 5 bases; bases outside gene matches: 6. The CDR3 loop is CASSTWTGGNEQYF. CDR3 sequence (DNA): TGTGCCAGCTCAACCTGGACAGGGGGGAACGAGCAGTACTTC.

The rearrangement uses TRBV19 and TRBJ1-2; maybe TRBD1 (5 bases). The CDR3 is 15 amino acids. V shed 6 bases and J shed 3 bases, with 17 bases lying between them. Germline CDR1 reads LNHDA; CDR2 reads SQIVND (reference sequence). The CDR3 DNA reads TGTGCCAGTAGCCCTTTCCTCGGGACGGACTATGGCTACACCTTC. As protein: CASSPFLGTDYGYTF.

The V call is TRBV7-9, the J call TRBJ2-5; D may be TRBD2 (6 bases). V lost 1 base to trimming and J lost 1 base, with 13 bases between them. The CDR3 runs 16 residues. Germline CDR1 SEHNR, CDR2 FQNEAQ (reference sequence). For the CDR3, the DNA is TGTGCCAGCAGCTTAGGAGCGGGCGATTCCCAAGAGACCCAGTACTTC. Translation: CASSLGAGDSQETQYF.

The chain joins TRBV4-1 to TRBJ2-5, with a tentative D call TRBD1 (6 bases). V lost 1 base to trimming and J lost 5 bases, with 17 bases between them. The CDR3 covers 16 residues. CDR1 and CDR2 (germline): MGHRA, YSYEKL. The CDR3 here is CASSQVPLGAGETQYF. DNA of the CDR3: TGCGCCAGCAGCCAAGTACCTTTGGGGGCCGGTGAGACCCAGTACTTC.

Here the CDR3 reads CASSYSSPLKANEQFF. For the CDR3, the DNA is TGTGCCAGCAGTTACTCGAGTCCACTCAAAGCCAATGAGCAGTTCTTC. The J gene is TRBJ2-1, the V gene TRBV6-5, with D unclear. Trimming left V 0 bases short and J 6 bases short, with 15 bases between. Germline values: CDR1 MNHEY, CDR2 SVGAGI. This CDR3 region has 16 residues.

This clone was detected only a few times. The chain joins TRBV6-5 to TRBJ1-6; 7 bases are a match to TRBD1. Germline lookup yields CDR1 MNHEY and CDR2 SVGAGI. The ends lost 0 bases at V and 5 bases at J; junction bases unmatched: 1. There are 15 residues in the CDR3. The CDR3 nucleotides read TGTGCCAGCAGTTACTCAGGACAGGATAATTCACCCCTCCACTTT. This encodes CASSYSGQDNSPLHF.

This clone has just a few counts. The chain combines TRBV7-6 with TRBJ1-5, with D possibly matching TRBD1 (6 bases). This CDR3 region has 15 residues. Trimming removed 3 bases at V and 1 base at J, with 10 bases between. Per the germline V gene, CDR1 is SGHVS and CDR2 is FNYEAQ. The CDR3 DNA reads as TGTGCCAGCAGCTTCGGGCAGGGGAGCAATCAGCCCCAGCATTTT. It is translated as CASSFGQGSNQPQHF.

The table lists this clone with a few counts. The chain has TRBV11-2 and TRBJ1-4; D unresolved. Germline loops: CDR1 SGHAT, CDR2 FQNNGV. CDR3 length: 15 amino acids. Trimming cost V 1 base and J 5 bases, with 11 bases left between them. The CDR3 reads CASSLGLRENEKLFF. The DNA of the CDR3 is TGTGCCAGCAGCTTAGGACTTAGGGAGAATGAAAAACTGTTTTTT.

The J gene is TRBJ2-2, the V gene TRBV6-5; D gene uncertain. CDR1 is MNHEY, CDR2 SVGAGI, per germline. Deletions cut 5 bases from V and 5 bases from J, with 3 bases between. The CDR3 contains 11 residues. The CDR3 sequence: CASSTTGELFF. As DNA, the CDR3 is TGTGCCAGCAGTACGACCGGGGAGCTGTTTTTT.

The chain links TRBV9 to TRBJ1-2; 8 nucleotides agree with TRBD1. Germline CDR1 reads SGDLS; CDR2 reads YYNGEE. This CDR3 has 18 amino acids. Unmatched junction bases numbered 10, after V lost 0 bases and J lost 0 bases. The CDR3 protein is CASSVGGGQASTNYGYTF. The DNA of the CDR3 is TGTGCCAGCAGCGTAGGTGGGGGACAGGCATCTACTAACTATGGCTACACCTTC.

The chain carries TRBV18 and TRBJ2-6, with 10 bases matching TRBD1. Losses at the gene ends were 3 bases for V and 1 base for J; bases not matched to a gene: 6. Germline values: CDR1 KGHSH, CDR2 LQKENI. CDR3 size: 18 residues. CDR3 sequence reads: CASSPRQGAKSGANVLTF. The CDR3 nucleotides read TGTGCCAGCTCACCGAGACAGGGGGCCAAGTCTGGGGCCAACGTCCTGACTTTC.

The chain couples TRBV7-8 to TRBJ1-4; D is unclear. CDR1 is SGHVS and CDR2 is FQNEAQ in the germline V gene. This CDR3 has 16 residues. Deletions cut 1 base from V and 7 bases from J, with 16 bases between. CDR3 in amino acids: CASSLEGWSNGEKLFF. The CDR3 nucleotides are TGTGCCAGCAGCTTAGAAGGTTGGTCAAATGGTGAAAAACTGTTTTTT.

The V gene is TRBV15, the J gene TRBJ2-1; D is unresolved. The CDR3 is made up of 11 amino acids. V lost 4 bases and J 8 bases, leaving 6 bases between the germline ends. Germline V gene lookup returns CDR1 LNHNV and CDR2 YYDKDF (reference sequence). The CDR3 reads CATSTFHEQFF. The CDR3, as DNA: TGTGCCACCAGCACTTTTCATGAGCAGTTCTTC.

This chain uses TRBV13 with TRBJ2-3, with 7 positions matching TRBD2. The V segment lost 0 bases and the J segment 0 bases; nucleotides outside the gene matches: 3. This CDR3 contains 16 residues. Germline CDR1 and CDR2: PRHDT and FYEKMQ (reference sequence). CDR3 nucleotides: TGTGCCAGCAGCTTAGGCCGGCGGGGGAGCACAGATACGCAGTATTTT. Protein product: CASSLGRRGSTDTQYF. Using reference TRBV13 and TRBJ2-3 for the parts outside the CDR3, the full variable domain is AAGVIQSPRHLIKEKRETATLKCYPIPRHDTVYWYQQGPGQDPQFLISFYEKMQSDKGSIPDRFSAQQFSDYHSELNMSSLELGDSALYFCASSLGRRGSTDTQYFGPGTRLTVL.

The table lists this clone with a few counts. V usage is TRBV2 and J usage is TRBJ1-5; maybe TRBD1 (5 bases). Germline V CDR1 and CDR2: SNHLY, FYNNEI. The CDR3 contains 15 residues. V shed 1 base and J shed 1 base, with 8 bases lying between them. The CDR3 nucleotides read TGTGCCAGCAGTGAAGACAGGATCAGCAATCAGCCCCAGCATTTT. Residues: CASSEDRISNQPQHF.